This T cell receptor (beta chain) was observed in a study of shared clonotypes between healthy human individuals. Study-wide context: The study drew on two women and three men aged 18 to 49 as donors. Findings and limits, study-wide: Generation probability values for non-shared clonotypes were lower than those for clonotypes shared by all four donors. Clonotype sharing among the donors was expected to vary with sequencing depth.

Germline assignment: CDR1 SGDLS and CDR2 YYNGEE. With V trimmed by 4 bases and J by 9 bases, 3 bases remained unmatched. CDR3 length: 12 residues. Genomic DNA per cell subset filled all wells of several immunoSEQ plates. The repertoire was sequenced with immunoSEQ multiplex PCR; TCRdb's copy has only in-frame clones and lacks some. The table has around 2.1 million clones, under 97% seen once; the top ten hold around 0.13%. A note on this clone: The antigen remains undetermined.

The sequence derives from a man aged 18 to 35 in good health. J is TRBJ2-1 and V is TRBV9; 8 nucleotides agree with TRBD2. Sequencing input: naive CD4+ T cells sorted from blood. The subset was: CD45RA+ positively selected. Written as DNA, the CDR3 is TGTGCCAGCAGCCCCCGGGGGGGTGAGCAGTTCTTC. Its protein product is CASSPRGGEQFF.